These 5 T cell receptor beta chains were sequenced from one sample in a study of blood T cell repertoires in COVID-19. Generated by immunoSEQ multiplex PCR, the TCRdb table keeps only in-frame clones and is missing some. Of 150,000 to 200,000 clones listed, more than 75% were seen once; the top ten hold about a sixth. The sample was PBMCs or T cells enriched from blood (not recorded which). The receptors here all came from a woman aged 45-65 years with acute COVID-19.

A single count supports this clone. The genes are TRBV30 and TRBJ1-2; D uncertain. The ends were cut back, 1 base at V and 9 bases at J, with 9 bases in the middle. The CDR3 length is 11 residues. Per the germline V gene, CDR1 is GTSNPN and CDR2 is SVGIG (reference sequence). The CDR3 DNA follows: TGTGCCTGGAGTGGAGGTAGCCGCTACACCTTC. Encoded protein: CAWSGGSRYTF.

The gene calls are TRBV29-1 and TRBJ2-3; the D gene is possibly TRBD1 (6 bases). V shed 4 bases and J shed 0 bases, with 8 bases lying between them. The germline CDR1 and CDR2 sequences are SQVTM and ANQGSEA. This CDR3 is 13 amino acids long. The CDR3 DNA reads TGCAGCGTTGGACAGGCGAGCACAGATACGCAGTATTTT. This encodes CSVGQASTDTQYF.

This chain joins TRBV2 and TRBJ1-6; 7 nucleotides line up with TRBD1. Trimming removed 7 bases from V and 7 bases from J; junction bases left unmatched: 7. The CDR3 has 14 residues. Per germline, CDR1 SNHLY and CDR2 FYNNEI. This CDR3 reads CASNSNRGNSPLHF. The CDR3 coding sequence is TGTGCCAGCAATTCGAACAGGGGCAATTCACCCCTCCACTTT.

The chain uses TRBV19 and TRBJ1-5; no reliable D call. The CDR3 is 14 residues long. Germline loops: CDR1 LNHDA, CDR2 SQIVND (reference sequence). The V end lost 5 bases, the J end lost 4 bases, and 12 bases lay between the germline ends. The CDR3 region has the DNA TGTGCCAGTAGTTGGGAGGGTTTTAATCAGCCCCAGCATTTT. It encodes CASSWEGFNQPQHF.

This clone was detected a few times. CDR3 sequence (DNA): TGTGCCAGCAGCAACCCTTACCAGAGCACAGATACGCAGTATTTT. This sequence encodes CASSNPYQSTDTQYF. The rearrangement links TRBV7-2 to TRBJ2-3; D unclear. Between the trimmed V and J ends, which lost 5 bases and 0 bases, there was a span of 12 bases. Germline loops: CDR1 SGHTA, CDR2 FQGNSA. The CDR3 totals 15 residues.